This is a list of T cell receptor beta chains from one sample in a study of coeliac disease. Clones were read by immunoSEQ multiplex PCR, and TCRdb kept only the in-frame ones, dropping some. The table has 3,000 to 4,000 clones, 66% seen once. The sequenced sample was intraepithelial lymphocytes from the gut. Every receptor here comes from a woman aged 55-69 years with active celiac disease. Both conserved end residues are part of each CDR3. A D gene is named only where the DNA matches it firmly. Not all rows give a size; the values are once, few, many and, for expanded clones, a class.

TRBV29-1,TRBJ1-1,12,-,-,CSVDRDGQEAFF,TGCAGCGTCGATAGAGATGGACAGGAAGCTTTCTTT
TRBV25-1,TRBJ2-7,13,-,-,CASRGSTAYEQYF,TGTGCCAGTCGGGGGTCTACCGCCTACGAGCAGTACTTC
TRBV28,TRBJ1-5,17,-,-,CASSLWDGPEKDQPQHF,TGTGCCAGCAGTTTATGGGATGGGCCCGAGAAGGATCAGCCCCAGCATTTT
TRBV6-6,TRBJ2-7,14,-,-,CASSYYRENYEQYF,TGTGCCAGCAGTTACTACCGGGAAAACTACGAGCAGTACTTC
TRBV30,TRBJ1-2,11,-,-,CAWSLEGGYTF,TGTGCCTGGAGTTTAGAGGGTGGCTACACCTTC
TRBV11-2,TRBJ2-5,16,-,TRBD2,CASSLGLAGAGETQYF,TGTGCCAGCAGCCTAGGACTAGCGGGAGCGGGGGAGACCCAGTACTTC
TRBV5-4,TRBJ2-3,17,-,TRBD2,CASSARLAGGQVDTQYF,TGTGCCAGCAGCGCTAGACTAGCGGGGGGGCAGGTAGATACGCAGTATTTT
TRBV5-4,TRBJ2-1,16,-,TRBD2,CASSSGTSGRMDEQFF,TGTGCCAGCAGCTCCGGGACTAGCGGGAGAATGGATGAGCAGTTCTTC
TRBV6-6,TRBJ2-7,15,once,-,CASSKNRENSYEQYF,TGTGCCAGCAGTAAAAACAGGGAAAACTCCTACGAGCAGTACTTC
TRBV7-2,TRBJ2-7,15,-,TRBD2,CASSLILLAGDEQYF,TGTGCCAGCAGCTTAATTCTCCTAGCGGGAGACGAGCAGTACTTC
TRBV7-6,TRBJ1-3,19,once,-,CASSLVGVGSGKPGNTIYF,TGTGCCAGCAGCTTAGTTGGGGTGGGGAGTGGCAAGCCTGGAAACACCATATATTTT
TRBV19,TRBJ1-2,14,few,TRBD1,CASTQTGENYGYTF,TGTGCCAGTACCCAGACAGGGGAAAACTATGGCTACACCTTC
TRBV2,TRBJ1-5,13,once,-,CASSEFTVQPQHF,TGTGCCAGCAGTGAATTTACAGTTCAGCCCCAGCATTTT
TRBV6-6,TRBJ2-7,16,-,-,CASSYSFLQNPYEQYF,TGTGCCAGCAGTTACTCGTTCCTACAGAACCCCTACGAGCAGTACTTC
TRBV11-2,TRBJ2-7,11,large,-,CASSLVYEQYF,TGTGCCAGCAGCTTAGTATACGAGCAGTACTTC
TRBV6-5,TRBJ2-1,16,-,-,CASSYSGLARNNEQFF,TGTGCCAGCAGTTACTCAGGCCTAGCGCGAAACAATGAGCAGTTCTTC
TRBV7-9,TRBJ1-1,15,few,-,CASSQVSGADTEAFF,TGTGCCAGCAGCCAAGTGTCAGGGGCAGACACTGAAGCTTTCTTT
TRBV28,TRBJ2-3,15,-,TRBD1,CASNIRDRGTDTQYF,TGTGCCAGCAACATCCGGGACAGGGGCACAGATACGCAGTATTTT
TRBV27,TRBJ1-1,14,large,-,CASSLYRENTEAFF,TGTGCCAGCAGTTTATACAGGGAGAACACTGAAGCTTTCTTT
TRBV4-3,TRBJ2-7,15,few,-,CASSQDWQAYYEQYF,TGCGCCAGCAGCCAAGATTGGCAGGCATACTACGAGCAGTACTTC
TRBV5-1,TRBJ2-5,13,-,-,CASSLDTGETQYF,TGCGCCAGCAGCTTGGACACGGGAGAGACCCAGTACTTC
TRBV9,TRBJ2-1,16,-,-,CASSVQGTSSYNEQFF,TGTGCCAGCAGCGTCCAGGGGACGAGCTCCTACAATGAGCAGTTCTTC
TRBV5-6,TRBJ2-7,13,-,-,CASSLLYRDEQYF,TGTGCCAGCAGCTTACTCTACAGGGACGAGCAGTACTTC
TRBV7-3,TRBJ2-3,15,-,-,CASSLTSQGTDTQYF,TGTGCCAGCAGCTTAACGTCCCAGGGGACAGATACGCAGTATTTT
TRBV10-3,TRBJ1-2,15,-,TRBD1,CAISDPGQGDYGYTF,TGTGCCATCAGTGACCCGGGACAGGGGGACTATGGCTACACCTTC